One sample yielded the 30 T cell receptor beta chains listed below, sequenced in a study of blood T cell repertoires in COVID-19. The data were produced by immunoSEQ multiplex PCR, yet TCRdb's version contains in-frame clones alone and is incomplete. The sample yields 260,000 or so clones, under 90% seen once. Sequences were obtained from PBMCs or T cells enriched from blood (not recorded which). The receptor source for this set is a man between 18 and 29 years old who had recovered from COVID-19.

The V gene is TRBV10-3, the J gene TRBJ1-5; D is unresolved. The V gene's germline CDR1 is ENHRY and CDR2 SYGVKD. The V end lost 5 bases, the J end lost 2 bases, and 7 bases lay between the germline ends. CDR3 length equals 13 residues. CDR3 sequence (DNA): TGTGCCATCAGTCCGACTGGCAATCAGCCCCAGCATTTT. Its protein product is CAISPTGNQPQHF.

This clone was seen just once. The CDR3 spells CASSPPGLSYNEQFF. For the CDR3, the DNA is TGTGCCAGCAGTCCACCGGGACTCTCCTACAATGAGCAGTTCTTC. The chain has TRBV2 and TRBJ2-1, with D tentatively TRBD2 (6 bases). The V gene lost 5 bases and the J gene lost 0 bases, with 11 bases spanning the gap. The CDR3 loop spans 15 amino acids. Germline assignment: CDR1 SNHLY and CDR2 FYNNEI.

The chain combines TRBV5-4 with TRBJ2-7, with D tentatively TRBD1 (5 bases). CDR3 length equals 15 residues. Deletions cut 3 bases from V and 2 bases from J, with 15 bases between. From germline, CDR1 is SGHNT and CDR2 YYREEE (reference sequence). The CDR3 region is CASSSRSEQAYEQYF. CDR3 coding DNA: TGTGCCAGCAGCTCCCGTTCCGAACAGGCCTACGAGCAGTACTTC.

J is TRBJ2-2 and V is TRBV11-2; no clear D gene. V shed 6 bases and J shed 4 bases, with 9 bases lying between them. The CDR3 contains 13 residues. Germline CDR1 and CDR2: SGHAT and FQNNGV. The CDR3 spells CASSNIVTGELFF. CDR3 bases: TGTGCCAGCAGTAATATCGTCACCGGGGAGCTGTTTTTT.

This clone was recorded once. The chain is built from TRBV3-1 (or the pseudogene TRBV3-2) and TRBJ2-7, with 14 bases fitting TRBD2. The germline CDR1 and CDR2 sequences are LGHDT and YNNKEL (reference sequence). J lost 3 bases, V lost 2 bases, and 9 bases had no gene match. The CDR3 contains 18 residues. The CDR3 bases are TGTGCCAGCAGCCAACTAGGACTAGCGGGAGGTTTGTTCTACGAGCAGTACTTC. Residues: CASSQLGLAGGLFYEQYF.

This sequence joins TRBV6-5 and TRBJ2-7; 10 bases agree with TRBD1. V lost 0 bases, J lost 3 bases, and 2 bases stayed unmatched. This CDR3 is 15 amino acids long. Per the germline V gene, CDR1 is MNHEY and CDR2 is SVGAGI. As DNA, the CDR3 is TGTGCCAGCAGTTACTCGTGGACAGGGGGCTACGAGCAGTACTTC. Its protein is CASSYSWTGGYEQYF.

V is TRBV28 and J is TRBJ1-5; 7 nucleotides align to TRBD1. Losses at the gene ends were 3 bases for V and 0 bases for J; bases not matched to a gene: 2. The CDR3 totals 15 residues. Germline V gene lookup returns CDR1 MDHEN and CDR2 SYDVKM. The CDR3 reads CASSLGTDSNQPQHF. CDR3 nucleotide sequence: TGTGCCAGCAGTTTGGGGACAGATAGCAATCAGCCCCAGCATTTT.

The chain joins TRBV18 to TRBJ1-3; 7 bases agree with TRBD1. Germline trimming cut 5 bases from V and 0 bases from J; bases unmatched to any gene: 4. CDR1 is KGHSH and CDR2 is LQKENI in the germline V gene. The CDR3 is made up of 15 amino acids. Here the CDR3 reads CASSEDRISGNTIYF. CDR3 coding DNA: TGTGCCAGCTCAGAGGACAGGATCTCTGGAAACACCATATATTTT.

V and J are TRBV3-1 (or the pseudogene TRBV3-2) and TRBJ2-7; 8 positions match TRBD2. Germline V gene sequence: CDR1 LGHDT, CDR2 YNNKEL (reference sequence). J was trimmed by 0 bases and V by 2 bases; bases with no gene match: 3. CDR3 size: 15 residues. CDR3 loop: CASSQYSGDSYEQYF. The CDR3 coding sequence is TGTGCCAGCAGCCAATATAGCGGGGACTCCTACGAGCAGTACTTC.

V gene TRBV29-1 combines with J gene TRBJ2-7, with D uncertain. The V end was cut by 3 bases, the J end by 2 bases, with 8 bases between. The V gene's germline CDR1 is SQVTM and CDR2 ANQGSEA. This CDR3 comprises 12 residues. As DNA, the CDR3 is TGCAGCGTTGAGGCCTCCGCCTACGAGCAGTACTTC. It is translated as CSVEASAYEQYF.

V gene TRBV9 combines with J gene TRBJ2-5, with TRBD1 matching 7 bases. Germline V gene sequence: CDR1 SGDLS, CDR2 YYNGEE. V lost 3 bases to trimming and J lost 7 bases; unmatched junction nucleotides: 0. This CDR3 comprises 11 residues. The CDR3 loop reads CASSEGATQYF. The CDR3 DNA reads TGTGCCAGCAGCGAGGGGGCGACCCAGTACTTC. The full variable domain, completed using reference TRBV9 and TRBJ2-5, is DSGVTQTPKHLITATGQRVTLRCSPRSGDLSVYWYQQSLDQGLQFLIQYYNGEERAKGNILERFSAQQFPDLHSELNLSSLELGDSALYFCASSEGATQYFGPGTRLLVL.

The chain joins TRBV29-1 to TRBJ1-2; D remains unclear. With 5 bases removed from V and 0 bases from J, the gap between germline ends came to 13 bases. This CDR3 has 14 residues. The germline V gene has CDR1 SQVTM and CDR2 ANQGSEA. The CDR3 bases are TGCAGCGTTCGGGAGCACCTTTCTAACTATGGCTACACCTTC. Its translation: CSVREHLSNYGYTF.

This clone was seen once. CDR3 DNA: TGTGCCAGCAGCTTGGGGGGGTACTCCTACAATGAGCAGTTCTTC. Its translation: CASSLGGYSYNEQFF. The chain recombines TRBV7-2 with TRBJ2-1; 7 bases fit TRBD2. CDR3 length: 15 residues. Unmatched junction bases numbered 2, after V lost 3 bases and J lost 0 bases. The V gene's germline CDR1 is SGHTA and CDR2 FQGNSA.

This chain links TRBV12-3 or TRBV12-4 with TRBJ1-1; D gene unclear. Trimming shortened V by 5 bases and J by 10 bases, and 17 bases separated the two germline ends. The CDR3 loop spans 13 amino acids. Written as DNA, the CDR3 is TGTGCCAGCAGTCCAACCACAACGTTAATAGCTTTCTTT. Encoded protein: CASSPTTTLIAFF.

V and J are TRBV6-5 and TRBJ2-7; 12 bases match TRBD1. The CDR3 loop spans 15 amino acids. Germline V gene lookup returns CDR1 MNHEY and CDR2 SVGAGI. The trim removed 0 bases at V and 7 bases at J, leaving 4 bases unmatched. Here the CDR3 DNA reads TGTGCCAGCAGTTACTCCGGGACAGGGGGCCGTGAGCAGTACTTC. It encodes CASSYSGTGGREQYF.

The rearrangement uses TRBV30 and TRBJ2-1; possibly TRBD1 for D (5 bases). The length of the CDR3 is 15 residues. The germline V gene has CDR1 GTSNPN and CDR2 SVGIG (reference sequence). With 1 base removed from V and 3 bases from J, the gap between germline ends came to 13 bases. The CDR3 nucleotides read TGTGCCTGGAGTGGATCTGGGGCAGGCTACAATGAGCAGTTCTTC. It is translated as CAWSGSGAGYNEQFF. Using reference TRBV30 and TRBJ2-1 for the parts outside the CDR3, the full variable domain is SQTIHQWPATLVQPVGSPLSLECTVEGTSNPNLYWYRQAAGRGLQLLFYSVGIGQISSEVPQNLSASRPQDRQFILSSKKLLLSDSGFYLCAWSGSGAGYNEQFFGPGTRLTVL.

This chain links TRBV18 with TRBJ1-2, with D unclear. The CDR3 sequence is 16 residues long. V was shortened by 1 base and J by 0 bases, with 12 bases between the two germline ends. In germline, CDR1 is KGHSH, CDR2 LQKENI. The CDR3 coding sequence is TGTGCCAGCTCACCACGTATGGCAGATCCTAACTATGGCTACACCTTC. Its protein is CASSPRMADPNYGYTF.

The gene calls are TRBV6-5 and TRBJ1-5; tentative D call: TRBD1 (6 bases). Germline CDR1 reads MNHEY; CDR2 reads SVGAGI. Trimming left V 0 bases short and J 5 bases short, with 11 bases between. The CDR3 sequence is 15 residues long. CDR3 sequence reads: CASSYSGRGDQPQHF. As DNA, the CDR3 is TGTGCCAGCAGTTACTCGGGCAGGGGTGATCAGCCCCAGCATTTT.

The chain employs TRBV20-1 and TRBJ1-2; the D is unclear. The CDR3 runs to 10 residues. Trimming removed 2 bases at V and 8 bases at J, with 6 bases between. Germline loops: CDR1 DFQATT, CDR2 SNEGSKA (reference sequence). CDR3 coding DNA: TGCAGTGCTAGAAACGGGGGCTACACCTTC. It yields the protein CSARNGGYTF.

CDR3 sequence: CASSQAGGTEAFF. The CDR3 DNA sequence: TGTGCCAGCTCACAAGCAGGCGGGACTGAAGCTTTCTTT. J is TRBJ1-1 and V is TRBV18; D unclear. CDR1 and CDR2 (germline): KGHSH, LQKENI. The ends were cut back, 4 bases at V and 5 bases at J, with 11 bases in the middle. This CDR3 has 13 amino acids.

This chain uses TRBV11-2 with TRBJ2-5, with D possibly being TRBD2 (5 bases). The germline gives CDR1 SGHAT, CDR2 FQNNGV. The CDR3 extends over 15 amino acids. Between the trimmed V and J ends, which lost 4 bases and 2 bases, there was a span of 14 bases. CDR3 region: CASSYHLLGQETQYF. CDR3 sequence (DNA): TGTGCCAGCAGCTACCACCTACTAGGACAAGAGACCCAGTACTTC.

The chain has TRBV11-3 and TRBJ2-7; 10 positions agree with TRBD1. CDR1 is SGHNT and CDR2 is YENEEA in the germline V gene. V shed 4 bases, J shed 7 bases, and the junction held 13 bases outside the gene matches. The CDR3 has 16 amino acids. The CDR3 DNA sequence: TGTGCCAGCAGCTCGCCCCGGGACAGGGGCCCGGGTGAGCAGTACTTC. This codes for CASSSPRDRGPGEQYF.

Of note for this clone: In the same sample, other DNA sequences code for this CDR3. This CDR3 reads CASSPASSYEQYF. Here the CDR3 DNA reads TGTGCCAGCTCACCAGCCAGTTCCTACGAGCAGTACTTC. The V and J genes are TRBV18 and TRBJ2-7; D is uncertain. This CDR3 contains 13 residues. The germline V and J ends were trimmed by 2 bases and 1 base, with 6 bases remaining between them. CDR1 and CDR2 from the germline V gene are KGHSH and LQKENI.

The rearrangement joins TRBV27 to TRBJ1-3; D unresolved. Germline lookup yields CDR1 MNHEY and CDR2 SMNVEV (reference sequence). The CDR3 spans 15 residues. V was pared by 0 bases and J by 2 bases, with 8 bases between. The CDR3 DNA sequence: TGTGCCAGCAGTTTATCGGCTGCCACTGGAAACACCATATATTTT. It is translated as CASSLSAATGNTIYF.

The chain combines TRBV5-1 with TRBJ1-1, with 7 bases aligning to TRBD1. Germline V gene lookup returns CDR1 SGHRS and CDR2 YFSETQ. V gave up 5 bases and J gave up 4 bases; unmatched junction bases: 8. The CDR3 contains 14 residues. The CDR3 DNA follows: TGCGCCAGCAGGGACCAGGGGGGCGGCACTGAAGCTTTCTTT. This translates into CASRDQGGGTEAFF. Supplemented by reference TRBV5-1 and TRBJ1-1, the full variable domain reads KAGVTQTPRYLIKTRGQQVTLSCSPISGHRSVSWYQQTPGQGLQFLFEYFSETQRNKGNFPGRFSGRQFSNSRSEMNVSTLELGDSALYLCASRDQGGGTEAFFGQGTRLTVV.

This clone was seen only once. V gene TRBV28 combines with J gene TRBJ2-1, with D maybe TRBD1 (6 bases). The CDR3 is 15 amino acids. Trimming pared 7 bases from V and 1 base from J, leaving 14 bases between. Germline V CDR1 and CDR2: MDHEN, SYDVKM. CDR3 nucleotides: TGTGCCAGCACTACAGGGATCGGGTCCTACAATGAGCAGTTCTTC. This encodes CASTTGIGSYNEQFF. Looking up the rest from reference TRBV28 and TRBJ2-1 gives the full variable domain: DVKVTQSSRYLVKRTGEKVFLECVQDMDHENMFWYRQDPGLGLRLIYFSYDVKMKEKGDIPEGYSVSREKKERFSLILESASTNQTSMYLCASTTGIGSYNEQFFGPGTRLTVL.

J is TRBJ2-5 and V is TRBV4-2, with D perhaps matching TRBD2 (5 bases). CDR1 is LGHNA, CDR2 YNFKEQ, per germline. This CDR3 spans 13 amino acids. The ends were cut back, 1 base at V and 4 bases at J, with 7 bases in the middle. CDR3 residues: CASSQGRGETQYF. The CDR3 DNA sequence: TGTGCCAGCAGCCAAGGTCGGGGAGAGACCCAGTACTTC.

This chain uses TRBV20-1 with TRBJ1-2; D gene uncertain. Per the germline V gene, CDR1 is DFQATT and CDR2 is SNEGSKA (reference sequence). The V end lost 3 bases, the J end lost 8 bases, and 13 bases lay between the germline ends. The CDR3 runs 12 residues. CDR3 sequence reads: CSASGLGEGYTF. CDR3 in DNA: TGCAGTGCTAGTGGACTGGGAGAGGGCTACACCTTC.

The chain joins TRBV27 to TRBJ1-2, with a tentative D call TRBD1 (5 bases). V gave up 2 bases and J gave up 4 bases, with 8 bases separating them. Germline V gene sequence: CDR1 MNHEY, CDR2 SMNVEV (reference sequence). The CDR3 runs to 13 residues. The CDR3 spells CASSLQGFYGYTF. In nucleotides, the CDR3 is TGTGCCAGCAGTTTACAGGGATTCTATGGCTACACCTTC.

The CDR3 sequence: CASSLRTRSEKLFF. The CDR3 region has the DNA TGTGCCAGCAGCTTGAGGACACGCTCGGAAAAACTGTTTTTT. The gene calls are TRBV7-9 and TRBJ1-4; D possibly corresponds to TRBD1 (5 bases). V was shortened by 3 bases and J by 8 bases, with 13 bases between the two germline ends. The CDR3 totals 14 residues. Germline V gene lookup returns CDR1 SEHNR and CDR2 FQNEAQ (reference sequence).